This is a list of T cell receptor beta chains from one sample in a study of T cell responses to AZD1222 COVID-19 vaccine. Produced via immunoSEQ multiplex PCR; TCRdb's table is partial and in-frame only. This table has fewer than 200,000 clones, about 90% appearing once. The source material was peripheral blood, sampled on day 0 of AZD1222 vaccination. The source of these receptors is an adult in good health. CDR3s include the opening cysteine and the closing phenylalanine or tryptophan. Not all rows give a size; the values are once, few, many and, for expanded clones, a class.

V gene	clone size	J gene	CDR3 protein
TRBV6-2/TRBV6-3	once	TRBJ2-3	CASSGARQLLASGTDTQYF
TRBV4-1	NA	TRBJ1-6	CASSLAEPTGTVNSPLHF
TRBV29-1	NA	TRBJ2-2	CSVDRSVTGELFF
TRBV6-2/TRBV6-3	NA	TRBJ1-2	CASSRGLSLVPGGYTF
TRBV5-1	once	TRBJ2-7	CASSLVEGYEQYF
TRBV18	NA	TRBJ1-2	CASSPSAYQGSNYGYTF
TRBV27	once	TRBJ2-5	CASSSKLAGAGRETQYF
TRBV10-3	NA	TRBJ2-7	CAISESNGRREQYF
TRBV28	once	TRBJ2-7	CASSLKQGSHEQYF
TRBV30	NA	TRBJ1-3	CAWSVRGQGGNTIYF
TRBV21-1	NA	TRBJ1-4	CASSPRTHTLINEKLFF
TRBV19	NA	TRBJ2-2	CASSIVGLAGGNTGELFF
TRBV19	NA	TRBJ2-3	CASIGPYTDTQYF
TRBV5-4	NA	TRBJ2-3	CASSLPGASTDTQYF
TRBV18	NA	TRBJ1-1	CASSPSGPGGDTEAFF
TRBV5-1	NA	TRBJ1-2	CASSSTELGGVYGYTF
TRBV6-5	NA	TRBJ1-3	CASKNDRAAGNTIYF
TRBV2	NA	TRBJ2-7	CASRRESYEQYF
TRBV6-1	NA	TRBJ1-2	CASSEIRGDGYTF
TRBV6-5	NA	TRBJ1-5	CASSRTGINYQPQHF